The rows below give T cell receptor beta chains drawn from one sample of a study of blood T cell repertoires in COVID-19. Method: immunoSEQ multiplex PCR; TCRdb's copy keeps in-frame clones and lacks some. The data show some 150,000 clones, with roughly 84% seen just once and 13% to 15% held by the top ten. The sequencing sample was made of PBMCs or T cells enriched from blood (not recorded which). The receptors were gathered from a man aged 45-60 years who had recovered from COVID-19. The conserved cysteine and the conserved F or W are not part of the CDR3 here. Fields, in order: J gene, V gene, CDR3 protein.

TRBJ1-3 | TRBV30 | AWSLGEDSGNTIY
TRBJ2-4 | TRBV3-1/TRBV3-2 | ASSGGANIQY
TRBJ2-7 | TRBV5-8 | ASSGRIGAEQY
TRBJ1-5 | TRBV2 | ASSEGHNSNQPQH
TRBJ1-1 | TRBV6-5 | ASSLRVMNTEAF
TRBJ1-1 | TRBV9 | ASSALDQVGTEAF
TRBJ2-7 | TRBV18 | ASSRGQGYEQY
TRBJ2-7 | TRBV7-9 | ASSSDRGFEQY
TRBJ2-2 | TRBV19 | ASSGQGRELF
TRBJ1-5 | TRBV19 | ASKREGFSNQPQH
TRBJ1-1 | TRBV24-1 | ATSDAENTEAF
TRBJ2-7 | TRBV7-2 | ASSLGQGLSYEQY
TRBJ2-3 | TRBV6-1 | ASSEVDSGGADTQY
TRBJ1-5 | TRBV21-1 | ASTAITGGEVDQPQH
TRBJ2-7 | TRBV2 | ASMTGYEQY
TRBJ2-1 | TRBV5-1 | ASSLVATSGGYNEQF
TRBJ1-4 | TRBV7-9 | ASSLGQDSTNEKLF
TRBJ1-5 | TRBV7-8 | ASSLAVTDNQPQH
TRBJ1-1 | TRBV29-1 | SVDAGGNTEAF
TRBJ2-1 | TRBV19 | ASSIVNSVYNEQF
TRBJ1-5 | TRBV28 | ASTLAGGRSQPQH
TRBJ1-1 | TRBV27 | ASSLRGLGARMNTEAF
TRBJ2-7 | TRBV7-8 | ASSPPPPSEQY
TRBJ2-1 | TRBV5-1 | ASSPTYSGGAYEQF
TRBJ1-6 | TRBV12-3/TRBV12-4 | ASSLYSPLH
TRBJ2-3 | TRBV13 | ASRLGLAGGRGTDTQY
TRBJ1-6 | TRBV6-2/TRBV6-3 | ASSFQNANSPLH
TRBJ2-3 | TRBV27 | ASSLLGLGLADTQY
TRBJ1-5 | TRBV28 | ASSSGGASNQPQH
TRBJ1-1 | TRBV18 | ASSPTARAEAF
TRBJ1-6 | TRBV6-5 | ASSSRGDSPLH
TRBJ1-1 | TRBV10-3 | AISVRGNTEAF
TRBJ2-1 | TRBV4-2 | ASSQASTSSYNEQF
TRBJ1-5 | TRBV4-1 | ASSPTGPRQPQH
TRBJ1-2 | TRBV5-1 | ASSYGTVYGYT
TRBJ1-5 | TRBV5-1 | ASSRTGQVNQPQH
TRBJ1-2 | TRBV29-1 | SVGGEEGGYGYT
TRBJ2-7 | TRBV10-1 | ASSERPGGSTAEQY
TRBJ1-2 | TRBV6-5 | ASTGAGGYT
TRBJ1-2 | TRBV11-2 | ASRKKGQPVYGYT
TRBJ1-2 | TRBV11-2 | ASSFTGGNYGYT
TRBJ1-6 | TRBV9 | ASSVVPDNSPLH
TRBJ1-2 | TRBV3-1/TRBV3-2 | ASSQGDRDLGYT
TRBJ2-1 | TRBV5-1 | ASSTYGTSGSYNEQF
TRBJ1-4 | TRBV5-1 | ASTQGSTTNEKLF
TRBJ1-3 | TRBV30 | AWTTGSSNRNTIY
TRBJ1-1 | TRBV7-8 | ASSLRTKQGQGMNTEAF
TRBJ1-5 | TRBV6-2/TRBV6-3 | ASSSPGSGGGQPQH
TRBJ1-5 | TRBV28 | ASSLPQGQPQH
TRBJ1-1 | TRBV18 | ASSPLLTGATEAF
TRBJ2-7 | TRBV6-1 | ASSDPFRDIRY
TRBJ2-1 | TRBV3-1/TRBV3-2 | ASSQDRAGGLAREQF